These T cell receptor beta chains were read from a single sample in a study of cytomegalovirus exposure and HLA in healthy donors. Sequencing used immunoSEQ multiplex PCR; TCRdb keeps in-frame clones, though not all of them. The sample lists about 140,000 clones; approximately 80% were seen once. Material: PBMCs. Receptors were obtained from a male donor in good health and CMV-seropositive. The CDR3 runs from the conserved cysteine through the conserved F or W. The D gene is left open where the match is weak. Clone size is shown for a subset of rows, as once, few, many or a class of expanded clone.

TRBV27	TRBJ1-1	NA	TRBD1	TGTGCCAGCAACCGGCAGGGGGCGGACACTGAAGCTTTCTTT	CASNRQGADTEAFF
TRBV5-1	TRBJ2-3	NA	NA	TGCGCCAGCAGCTTGGGCTATGGGTTGGCGGGGCGCACAGATACGCAGTATTTT	CASSLGYGLAGRTDTQYF
TRBV9	TRBJ1-2	NA	TRBD1	TGTGCCAGCAGCGGATATGGACAGGGGGTCTTTTATGGCTACACCTTC	CASSGYGQGVFYGYTF
TRBV6-5	TRBJ1-2	NA	TRBD1	TGTGCCAGCAGGGAAACCGGGACAGGAAGATATGGCTACACCTTC	CASRETGTGRYGYTF
TRBV12-5	TRBJ2-5	once	TRBD1	TGTGCTAGTGGTTTGGTAACAGGGGCGGGAGAGACCCAGTACTTC	CASGLVTGAGETQYF
TRBV6-6	TRBJ2-7	NA	TRBD1	TGTGCCAGCCTTGGTAGGGGGCTCCACGAGCAGTACTTC	CASLGRGLHEQYF
TRBV7-9	TRBJ2-5	NA	NA	TGTGCCACAACACCCCCCCATGATCAAGAGACCCAGTACTTC	CATTPPHDQETQYF
TRBV9	TRBJ2-5	few	TRBD2	TGTGCCAGCAGCGTAGGAGTGGTGGGGACTAGCGGGAGCCAAGAGACCCAGTACTTC	CASSVGVVGTSGSQETQYF
TRBV18	TRBJ2-1	once	NA	TGTGCCAGCTCACGTAGCGGCGGCTCCTACAATGAGCAGTTCTTC	CASSRSGGSYNEQFF
TRBV6-5	TRBJ1-1	NA	TRBD1	TGTGCCAGCAGTTACGGGACAGGCATGAACACTGAAGCTTTCTTT	CASSYGTGMNTEAFF
TRBV28	TRBJ1-2	NA	NA	TGTGCCAGCAGTTTTGGAGTGAGGGGCTACACCTTC	CASSFGVRGYTF
TRBV19	TRBJ2-1	NA	TRBD2	TGTGCCAGTAGTGCTCCACCGGGACTAGCGTTCTACAATGAGCAGTTCTTC	CASSAPPGLAFYNEQFF
TRBV27	TRBJ1-2	NA	NA	TGTGCCAGCGCGACCGCCAGGGACTCATATGGCTACACCTTC	CASATARDSYGYTF
TRBV18	TRBJ2-5	NA	NA	TGTGCCAGCTCACCGGGGCAGGGGTCGGAGACCCAGTACTTC	CASSPGQGSETQYF
TRBV6-5	TRBJ1-6	NA	TRBD1	TGTGCCAGCGCTCCGCGGACAGGGACCAGGACCCTCCACTTT	CASAPRTGTRTLHF
TRBV7-2	TRBJ2-7	few	TRBD1	TGTGCCAGCAGCCCCCGGGACAGGGTTGGCGAGCAGTACTTC	CASSPRDRVGEQYF
TRBV5-1	TRBJ2-2	NA	TRBD1	TGCGCCAGCAGCTCAAACAGGGGAGCGAACACCGGGGAGCTGTTTTTT	CASSSNRGANTGELFF
TRBV25-1	TRBJ2-1	few	TRBD2	TGTGCCAGCAGTGCCGGGACTAGCGGGCTCTCCTACAATGAGCAGTTCTTC	CASSAGTSGLSYNEQFF
TRBV4-3	TRBJ2-2	NA	NA	TGCGCCAGCAGCCAAGAGGCGGGAACACGAATCCTCACCGGGGAGCTGTTTTTT	CASSQEAGTRILTGELFF
TRBV4-3	TRBJ2-2	NA	NA	TGCGCCAGCAGCCAAGATCCAGACATGAACACCGGGGAGCTGTTTTTT	CASSQDPDMNTGELFF
TRBV7-9	TRBJ2-3	few	TRBD1	TGTGCCAGCAGCTACCGGGACAGGGGTGCAGATACGCAGTATTTT	CASSYRDRGADTQYF
TRBV7-8	TRBJ2-7	NA	NA	TGTGCCAGCAGCTTAGCCGGTCCCCACTACGAGCAGTACTTC	CASSLAGPHYEQYF
TRBV5-6	TRBJ2-3	NA	NA	TGTGCCAGCACCGAGACTACGACTAGCACAGATACGCAGTATTTT	CASTETTTSTDTQYF
TRBV7-9	TRBJ2-1	NA	NA	TGTGCCAGCAGCCAGGTCCCCCAGGGCTCCTACAATGAGCAGTTCTTC	CASSQVPQGSYNEQFF
TRBV15	TRBJ2-2	few	NA	TGTGCCACCAGCGGGGCTCCTAACACCGGGGAGCTGTTTTTT	CATSGAPNTGELFF
TRBV10-1	TRBJ2-7	NA	NA	TGCGCCAGCAGTGAGATCGGCAGGAATCCTTACGAGCAGTACTTC	CASSEIGRNPYEQYF
TRBV11-2	TRBJ2-2	NA	NA	TGTGCCAGCAGCTTAGGTGCTAGCGTCGGGGAGCTGTTTTTT	CASSLGASVGELFF
TRBV18	TRBJ2-7	NA	TRBD2	TGTGCCAGCTCACCACCGGGGGGGGTGTCCTACGAGCAGTACTTC	CASSPPGGVSYEQYF
TRBV11-2	TRBJ2-3	NA	NA	TGTGCCAGCAGCCTACACCGGGACTTCACCCTAGATACGCAGTATTTT	CASSLHRDFTLDTQYF
TRBV14	TRBJ2-7	NA	TRBD2	TGTGCCAGCAGCCAAGCGGCGGGAGGAGGCTACGAGCAGTACTTC	CASSQAAGGGYEQYF
TRBV4-1	TRBJ2-1	NA	TRBD2	TGCGCCAGCAGCCAAGATCGAACTAGCGAGAACAATGAGCAGTTCTTC	CASSQDRTSENNEQFF
TRBV27	TRBJ2-1	NA	TRBD2	TGTGCCAGCAGTTTTTTGGGCGGGGGGGACAATGAGCAGTTCTTC	CASSFLGGGDNEQFF
TRBV2	TRBJ2-5	few	NA	TGTGCCAGCAGGGGCGCCGTGGAGACCCAGTACTTC	CASRGAVETQYF
TRBV19	TRBJ2-7	NA	NA	TGTGCCAGTGGGACAACCGATGCATCCGAGCAGTACTTC	CASGTTDASEQYF
TRBV11-2	TRBJ2-7	NA	TRBD2	TGTGCCAGCAGCTCATACGGGACTAGCGGGAGAGAGCAGTACTTC	CASSSYGTSGREQYF
TRBV27	TRBJ2-6	NA	NA	TGTGCCAGCAGTTTAACAGGGACTGGGGCCAACGTCCTGACTTTC	CASSLTGTGANVLTF
TRBV9	TRBJ2-1	NA	NA	TGTGCCAGCAGCGCCCCGGGTCTAGCCAGCAATGAGCAGTTCTTC	CASSAPGLASNEQFF
TRBV5-1	TRBJ2-3	NA	TRBD1	TGCGCCAGCAGCTTGGACAGGGGAACAGATACGCAGTGTTTT	CASSLDRGTDTQCF
TRBV4-1	TRBJ2-7	NA	TRBD2	TGCGCCAGCAGCCAAGGCGGGGGACGCTCCTACGAGCAGTACTTC	CASSQGGGRSYEQYF
TRBV6-1	TRBJ2-3	NA	NA	TGTGCCACCATACAAAGAAAAACAGATACGCAGTATTTT	CATIQRKTDTQYF
TRBV7-2	TRBJ2-5	once	TRBD2	TGTGCCAGCAGCCCCAATGGGATTAGCGGGACGGTGAACCTGGGGACCCAGTACTTC	CASSPNGISGTVNLGTQYF
TRBV2	TRBJ1-4	NA	NA	TGTGCCGCGGGGGGCCGTCCTGACGAAAAACTGTTTTTT	CAAGGRPDEKLFF
TRBV6-5	TRBJ1-2	NA	NA	TGTGCCAGCAGTTACGTAGGGGCGTCCTATGGCTACACCTTC	CASSYVGASYGYTF
TRBV13	TRBJ2-3	NA	NA	TGTGCCAGCAGCTTACGGTCAGGCTCTCCGGATACGCAGTATTTT	CASSLRSGSPDTQYF
TRBV5-1	TRBJ2-5	NA	NA	TGCGCCAGCAGCCACCAAGACTCCCTGTGGAGCGAGACCCAGTACTTC	CASSHQDSLWSETQYF
TRBV7-6	TRBJ2-1	NA	NA	TGTGCCAGCAGCTTGGGGGGTGAGCAGTTCTTC	CASSLGGEQFF
TRBV27	TRBJ2-2	NA	TRBD2	TGTGCCAGCAGTTTAGAAGGTGCTAGCGGGTACACCGGGGAGCTGTTTTTT	CASSLEGASGYTGELFF
TRBV28	TRBJ2-2	NA	NA	TGTGCCAGCAGTTTTTGGAGGGGCGGGGAGCTGTTTTTT	CASSFWRGGELFF
TRBV2	TRBJ2-1	NA	TRBD1	TGTGCCAGCAGTGATTTAGTAGGGGGCGATGAGCAGTTCTTC	CASSDLVGGDEQFF